This TCR beta chain was observed in a study of CD8 T cells in Susac syndrome. RNA totalling about 0.45 to 1 ug underwent reverse transcription with random hexamers. Multiplex immunoSEQ PCR targeted 54 Vbeta and 13 Jbeta TCR beta segments. Each CDR3 protein is one row after TCRdb ran MiXCR on the immunoSEQ multiplex PCR reads. The profile shows some 47,000 distinct CDR3 sequences, approximately 92% of them singletons. The CD8+ and CD4+ T cells were isolated magnetically using a negative isolation approach, whereas the TEMRA cells were enriched by FACS. The sequenced sample consisted of CD8+ T cells from PBMCs. The clonotype originates from a human donor in good health.

This CDR3 is CASSLITARGDEQFF. The DNA of the CDR3 is TGCGCCAGCAGCTTAATAACGGCCCGGGGGGATGAGCAGTTCTTC. The V and J genes are TRBV5-1 and TRBJ2-1; TRBD2 matches 7 bases. The junction had 10 bases not matched to a gene; V was cut back by 2 bases and J by 8 bases. Germline-derived CDR1 and CDR2 are SGHRS and YFSETQ. CDR3 length equals 15 residues.